This T cell receptor beta chain originates from a study of blood T cells in healthy people across ages. Trimming removed 4 bases from V and 0 bases from J, with 9 bases in between. Germline V gives CDR1 SEHNR, CDR2 FQNEAQ (reference sequence). The CDR3 covers 14 residues. Then a second PCR, running roughly 7 to 11 cycles, was carried out with a sample-barcoded 5' primer and a J-beta primer mix. TCRdb re-derived calls from the 5' RACE reads in MiXCR, one entry per CDR3 protein. The sample lists roughly 800,000 distinct CDR3 sequences, nearly 60% occurring once. Sequences were obtained from blood. This TCR came from a man aged 25 to 45 in good health. The V call is TRBV7-9, the J call TRBJ1-1, with D possibly TRBD1 on 6 matching bases. DNA for the CDR3: TGTGCCAGCAGCTCGGACAGAGTGAACACTGAAGCTTTCTTT. Translated: CASSSDRVNTEAFF. Full variable domain (outside the CDR3, taken from reference TRBV7-9 and TRBJ1-1): DTGVSQNPRHKITKRGQNVTFRCDPISEHNRLYWYRQTLGQGPEFLTYFQNEAQLEKSRLLSDRFSAERPKGSFSTLEIQRTEQGDSAMYLCASSSDRVNTEAFFGQGTRLTVV.